This entry concerns a single T cell receptor (beta chain). The antigen is undetermined. This record comes from a study of T cell responses to AZD1222 COVID-19 vaccine. Whole-study results and caveats: Reportedly, close to half of spike-specific TCRs are directed against unmutated variant regions. Baseline testing showed seropositivity in only a handful of AZD1222 recipients. The donors showed a predominance of white British ancestry and of females, with possible underestimation of clonal diversity.

Sequenced by immunoSEQ multiplex PCR; TCRdb stores in-frame clones only, minus some. The sample includes 130,000 to 150,000 clones, about 89% seen only once; the top ten take roughly 2.8%. The CDR3 loop spans 13 amino acids. In germline, CDR1 is SGHAT, CDR2 FQNNGV. V was cut by 1 base and J by 1 base, with 4 bases left in between. The origin of this receptor is an adult in good health. The input for sequencing was peripheral blood, taken on day 0 of MenACWY control vaccination. The rearrangement uses TRBV11-2 and TRBJ1-1; D is ambiguous. The DNA for the CDR3 is TGTGCCAGCAGCTTAGGGGAGAACACTGAAGCTTTCTTT. The encoded protein is CASSLGENTEAFF. Using reference TRBV11-2 and TRBJ1-1 for the parts outside the CDR3, the full variable domain is EAGVAQSPRYKIIEKRQSVAFWCNPISGHATLYWYQQILGQGPKLLIQFQNNGVVDDSQLPKDRFSAERLKGVDSTLKIQPAKLEDSAVYLCASSLGENTEAFFGQGTRLTVV.